This T cell receptor (beta chain) stems from a study of spatial heterogeneity in lung cancer. About the research overall: Sequencing consistently turned up more beta-chain sequences than alpha-chain sequences.

J gave up 2 bases and V 6 bases, and 3 bases lay outside the gene matches. Germline V gene lookup returns CDR1 DFQATT and CDR2 SNEGSKA (reference sequence). The CDR3 covers 12 residues. This clonotype occurred a few times. Its antigen is unidentified. This sample's time point: sample taken at primary tumor resection. Untreated early-stage non-small cell lung cancer patients, 55 to 85 in total, were the donors. TCRdb called the 5' RACE reads again in MiXCR, with one record for every CDR3 protein. The table includes about 27,000 distinct CDR3 sequences, under 8.5% detected once. General study results and limits: Tracking of tumor mutation counts was seen in expanded intratumoral alpha and beta TCR counts.

The chain employs TRBV20-1 and TRBJ2-5, with 7 bases that match TRBD1. The TCR originated in a male donor with early-stage non-small cell lung cancer. Source: lung tumor tissue, taken at surgery. CDR3 nucleotides: TGCAGTGCCGGGACAGTACAAGAGACCCAGTACTTC. This translates into CSAGTVQETQYF.